The entry that follows covers one T cell receptor beta chain sequence. Its cognate antigen has yet to be identified. Base qualities are not at hand, and no much larger clone is one base apart. Genomic DNA was isolated from the sorted cells so that the TCRbeta CDR3 region could be sequenced. TCRbeta CDR3 regions were sequenced using the immunoSEQ Assay. TCRdb took over this immuneACCESS table, retaining in-frame rearrangements with V and J assigned. Such tables are incomplete; in checked studies, under half of the missing clones stem from an unresolved V gene, and the remainder is unexplained. Counted in this sample were 77,000 or so clones; 90% of them appeared once. More than 1.5% of the sample rests with the top ten. From its cysteine to its phenylalanine, the CDR3 spans 13 amino acids. The sequence is cut down to CDR3 DNA, 39 bases in frame from base 1. The germline V gene gives CDR1 as KGHSH and CDR2 as LQKENI. At the junction V is shortened by 6 bases and J by 0 bases, with 8 bases in between.

The sample belongs to a study of OX40 agonist ivuxolimab in advanced cancers. Some background on the complete study: Ivuxolimab was a fully human IgG2 agonistic monoclonal antibody targeting the costimulatory receptor OX40 (CD134). Intravenous ivuxolimab was administered to patients every 2 weeks at six dose levels: 0.01, 0.1, 0.3, 1.5, 3 and 10 mg/kg. Patients were allowed to have had prior anti-PD-1, anti-PD-L1 or anti-CTLA-4 therapy, and approximately 39% of the dose-escalation patients had been treated with checkpoint inhibitors. Among the roughly 50 dose-escalation patients, approximately 20 had hepatocellular carcinoma, roughly 15 melanoma, 9 renal cell carcinoma and 9 head and neck cancer. The paper covers the monotherapy dose-escalation part of the phase I ivuxolimab trial, which included N ≈ 52 patients. Peripheral TCRbeta sequencing was intended to test whether TCR sequence diversity was altered and clonal T-cell expansion was caused by ivuxolimab. Partial responses occurred in three dose-escalation patients, of whom one had hepatocellular carcinoma and two had cutaneous melanoma. In the dose-escalation cohort, 75% to 90% of patients were male, and the mean age was 60 years with a range of about 23 to 79. Broader findings and caveats from the paper: The antigen specificity of the peripheral T cells that underwent clonal expansion was not determined. Low levels of normalized T-cell clonal expansion were also seen in some patients who did not respond. At doses of 0.1 to 3.0 mg/kg, clonal expansion of both CD4+ and CD8+ blood T cells was observed from baseline to week 6. After ivuxolimab, more expanded clones were found on average in CD8+ T cells than in CD4+ T cells. In the 0.1-3.0 mg/kg groups, partial responders had among the lowest normalized peripheral clonal expansion, particularly in CD8+ T cells.

Patients with a history of autoimmune disease or receiving systemic immunosuppression were excluded from the trial. Peripheral blood for TCR sequencing was drawn from every dose cohort at baseline, at cycle 4 day 1 and at cycle 7 day 1. The samples were drawn from a first-in-human, open-label, multicenter phase I dose-escalation trial of ivuxolimab. Adults with locally advanced or metastatic head and neck squamous cell, hepatocellular, melanoma or renal cell carcinoma were enrolled in the trial. CD4+ and CD8+ T cells were sorted separately from peripheral blood before TCR sequencing. The V gene is TRBV18 and the J gene is TRBJ1-1; the D gene is unclear. This specimen consisted of CD4+ or CD8+ T cells sorted from blood, obtained in a trial of the OX40 agonist ivuxolimab. This receptor was obtained from an adult with an advanced solid tumor such as melanoma, head and neck, liver or kidney cancer. The nucleotide sequence reads TGTGCCAGCTCCCGGGCAGTGAACACTGAAGCTTTCTTT. Translation gives CASSRAVNTEAFF.